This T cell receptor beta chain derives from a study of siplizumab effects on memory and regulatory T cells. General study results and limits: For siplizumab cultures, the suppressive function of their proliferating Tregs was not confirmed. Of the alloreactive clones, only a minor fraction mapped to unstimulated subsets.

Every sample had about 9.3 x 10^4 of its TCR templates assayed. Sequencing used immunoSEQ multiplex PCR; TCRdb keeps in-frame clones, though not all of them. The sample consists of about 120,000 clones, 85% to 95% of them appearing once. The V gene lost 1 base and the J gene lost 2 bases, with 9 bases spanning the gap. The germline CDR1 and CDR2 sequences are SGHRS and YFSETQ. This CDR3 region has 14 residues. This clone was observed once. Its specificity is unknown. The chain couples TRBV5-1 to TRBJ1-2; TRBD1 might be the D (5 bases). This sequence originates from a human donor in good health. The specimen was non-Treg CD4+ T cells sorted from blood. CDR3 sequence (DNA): TGCGCCAGCAGCTTGAATACAGGCAACTATGGCTACACCTTC. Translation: CASSLNTGNYGYTF.